Following are 23 T cell receptor beta chains from one sample sequenced in a study of human T cells and chemical hapten exposure. The time point here: patch test 2, 6 weeks after DPC sensitization. Treatment defined: therapeutic diphenylcyclopropenone sensitization with weekly scalp DPC. MiXCR was run by TCRdb on the RACE reads, yielding one entry per CDR3 protein. Found here are a few hundred thousand distinct CDR3 sequences, just under 6.5% of them singletons; the top ten hold around 5.6%. The material was whole blood, obtained in connection with sensitization to the hapten diphenylcyclopropenone (DPC). The receptors stem from a woman between 18 and 29 years old with alopecia areata. Some clones in this sample may be carry-over from other donors' samples.

This clonotype was observed a few times. The chain employs TRBV7-2 and TRBJ2-3; D ambiguous. Trimming took 1 base from V and 0 from J, leaving 8 bases between them. CDR3 length: 15 residues. In germline, CDR1 is SGHTA, CDR2 FQGNSA. The DNA of the CDR3 is TGTGCCAGCAGCTTAGGGTACGGTAGCACAGATACGCAGTATTTT. Encoded protein: CASSLGYGSTDTQYF.

This clonotype was seen only a few times. V and J are TRBV3-1 and TRBJ2-7, with D perhaps matching TRBD2 (5 bases). Between the trimmed V and J ends, which lost 4 bases and 1 base, there was a span of 11 bases. The CDR3 has 14 amino acids. Germline V lookup: CDR1 LGHDT, CDR2 YNNKEL (reference sequence). The CDR3, as DNA: TGTGCCAGCAGCCCGGACTCCATGTCCTACGAGCAGTACTTC. This sequence encodes CASSPDSMSYEQYF.

This clonotype was observed many times. The J gene is TRBJ1-6, the V gene TRBV7-3, with TRBD1 as a possible D gene (6 bases). Trimming took 5 bases from V and 7 from J, leaving 12 bases between them. Germline V gene sequence: CDR1 SGHTA, CDR2 FQGTGA. The CDR3 totals 14 residues. The CDR3, as DNA: TGTGCCAGCAGCGGGACATTTTCGAATTCACCCCTCCACTTT. It is translated as CASSGTFSNSPLHF.

This clonotype was seen many times. The V call is TRBV6-5, the J call TRBJ1-2; D unresolved. This CDR3 region has 15 residues. V lost 6 bases to trimming and J lost 3 bases, with 17 bases between them. Germline values: CDR1 MNHEY, CDR2 SVGAGI. The CDR3 coding sequence is TGTGCCAGCAGCCTCTTAGGAGGGCTCCACTATGGCTACACCTTC. Amino acid sequence: CASSLLGGLHYGYTF.

This clonotype appeared a few times. The chain joins TRBV18 to TRBJ2-1; TRBD2 aligns across 9 bases. CDR3 length: 15 amino acids. The junction had 12 bases not matched to a gene; V was cut back by 6 bases and J by 9 bases. Germline loops: CDR1 KGHSH, CDR2 LQKENI. The CDR3 DNA follows: TGTGCCAGCTCTCAACTAGCGGGTCCTGCGGGTGAGCAGTTCTTC. Protein sequence: CASSQLAGPAGEQFF.

This clonotype was recorded many times. This chain links TRBV5-1 with TRBJ1-2, with D possibly being TRBD1 (5 bases). Germline V gene data show CDR1 as SGHRS and CDR2 as YFSETQ. This CDR3 contains 15 residues. Between the trimmed V and J ends, which lost 4 bases and 0 bases, there was a span of 13 bases. The CDR3 sequence is CASSPKQTANYGYTF. CDR3 nucleotides: TGCGCCAGCAGCCCAAAACAGACAGCTAACTATGGCTACACCTTC.

This clonotype was observed many times. The chain uses TRBV9 and TRBJ1-4; 7 bases match TRBD1. This CDR3 is 15 amino acids long. The germline V gene has CDR1 SGDLS and CDR2 YYNGEE. After removal of 1 base from V and 3 bases from J, the junction contained 3 bases not matched to a gene. CDR3 region: CASSVTGQSNEKLFF. The CDR3 DNA reads as TGTGCCAGCAGCGTAACGGGACAGTCTAATGAAAAACTGTTTTTT.

This clonotype was seen ten or more times. The chain is built from TRBV20-1 and TRBJ1-1; the D is unclear. CDR1 and CDR2 (germline): DFQATT, SNEGSKA (reference sequence). V was pared by 3 bases and J by 4 bases, with 12 bases between. This CDR3 region has 13 residues. This CDR3 is CSASVLTGTEAFF. In DNA, the CDR3 is TGCAGTGCTAGCGTCCTTACCGGCACTGAAGCTTTCTTT.

This clonotype was observed a handful of times. The chain has TRBV11-1 and TRBJ2-7, with 10 bases identical to TRBD1. Germline lookup yields CDR1 SGHAT and CDR2 FQDESV (reference sequence). This CDR3 has 15 residues. Trimming took 6 bases from V and 5 from J; bases not matched to a gene: 10. The CDR3 is CASRAPTGGEDEQYF. DNA of the CDR3: TGTGCCAGCAGGGCCCCGACAGGGGGCGAGGACGAGCAGTACTTC.

The rearrangement joins TRBV6-5 to TRBJ1-6, with D possibly TRBD1 on 5 matching bases. The V gene's germline CDR1 is MNHEY and CDR2 SVGAGI. The CDR3 has 16 amino acids. V was shortened by 6 bases and J by 1 base, with 13 bases between the two germline ends. The CDR3 sequence: CASRLSQGSYNSPLHF. CDR3 DNA sequence: TGTGCCAGCAGATTGAGTCAGGGTTCCTATAATTCACCCCTCCACTTT.

This clonotype was counted only a few times. The rearrangement uses TRBV7-9 and TRBJ1-6; no definite D call. This CDR3 region has 13 residues. Germline lookup yields CDR1 SEHNR and CDR2 FQNEAQ (reference sequence). V was shortened by 1 base and J by 11 bases, with 9 bases between the two germline ends. CDR3 sequence (DNA): TGTGCCAGCAGCTTAGGGGAGGCTGCACCCCTCCACTTT. This encodes CASSLGEAAPLHF.

This clonotype came up many times. The chain joins TRBV12-3 or TRBV12-4 to TRBJ1-1; D is possibly TRBD1 (6 bases). CDR3 length equals 13 residues. Deletions cut 7 bases from V and 4 bases from J, with 13 bases between. The CDR3 coding sequence is TGTGCCAGCACCCCCACAGGGAGCACTGAAGCTTTCTTT. Translation: CASTPTGSTEAFF.

Ten or more counts support this clonotype. The CDR3 loop reads CASSLDRGHVKLFF. The CDR3 DNA sequence: TGTGCCAGCAGCCTGGACAGGGGGCATGTAAAACTGTTTTTT. This chain links TRBV7-2 with TRBJ1-4, with TRBD1 matching over 11 bases. CDR3 length: 14 residues. J gave up 10 bases and V 5 bases, and 6 bases lay outside the gene matches. CDR1 and CDR2 (germline): SGHTA, FQGNSA.

This clonotype was recorded a few times. The chain recombines TRBV13 with TRBJ2-5; 14 bases agree with TRBD2. CDR1 is PRHDT and CDR2 is FYEKMQ in the germline V gene (reference sequence). CDR3 length: 16 residues. Trimming at V came to 5 bases and at J to 2 bases, leaving 4 bases not matched to a gene. Written as DNA, the CDR3 is TGTGCCAGCAGCGCCCGACTAGCGGGGGGGCAAGAGACCCAGTACTTC. This codes for CASSARLAGGQETQYF.

This clonotype came up a few times. The chain recombines TRBV9 with TRBJ2-7; TRBD1 might be the D (5 bases). The CDR3 has 15 amino acids. Germline V CDR1 and CDR2: SGDLS, YYNGEE. Trimming cost V 0 bases and J 5 bases, with 15 bases left between them. Written as DNA, the CDR3 is TGTGCCAGCAGCGTAGAGGGCAGGGAAAAAGACGAGCAGTACTTC. Its protein product is CASSVEGREKDEQYF.

This clonotype was seen a handful of times. The chain joins TRBV6-5 to TRBJ2-7; 8 bases are a match to TRBD1. Germline V lookup: CDR1 MNHEY, CDR2 SVGAGI. The length of the CDR3 is 13 residues. Trimming took 6 bases from V and 6 from J; bases not matched to a gene: 7. The CDR3 region is CASSRSQGVEQYF. CDR3 nucleotide sequence: TGTGCCAGCAGCCGATCACAGGGGGTCGAGCAGTACTTC.

This clonotype turned up a few times. The rearrangement links TRBV27 to TRBJ1-3; D is unresolved. The CDR3 contains 18 residues. The germline V and J ends were trimmed by 4 bases and 4 bases, with 23 bases remaining between them. Germline CDR1 and CDR2: MNHEY and SMNVEV (reference sequence). The CDR3 here is CASSSTYPQTTVGNTIYF. Written as DNA, the CDR3 is TGTGCCAGCAGTTCTACCTACCCCCAAACGACGGTCGGAAACACCATATATTTT.

This clonotype was counted many times. J is TRBJ1-1 and V is TRBV20-1; 8 positions match TRBD1. J was trimmed by 5 bases and V by 4 bases; bases with no gene match: 6. The CDR3 runs 13 residues. The germline V gene has CDR1 DFQATT and CDR2 SNEGSKA (reference sequence). As DNA, the CDR3 is TGCAGTGCTATAAGACAGGGGTGGACTGAAGCTTTCTTT. This gives the protein CSAIRQGWTEAFF.

Many counts were recorded for this clonotype. The V gene is TRBV6-6, the J gene TRBJ1-1; D is possibly TRBD1 (6 bases). Trimming stripped 0 bases from V and 6 bases from J, with 14 bases between. CDR1 is MNHNY and CDR2 is SVGAGI in the germline V gene (reference sequence). The CDR3 has 15 residues. In DNA, the CDR3 is TGTGCCAGCAGTTACTCTCTTCAGGGGCGCGCTGAAGCTTTCTTT. Encoded protein: CASSYSLQGRAEAFF.

The chain combines TRBV28 with TRBJ2-2; D unclear. Germline values: CDR1 MDHEN, CDR2 SYDVKM. CDR3 length: 17 residues. The germline V and J ends were trimmed by 4 bases and 0 bases, with 15 bases remaining between them. The CDR3 DNA sequence: TGTGCCAGCAGTTCGCTCACGAGAATTGCGAACACCGGGGAGCTGTTTTTT. The encoded protein is CASSSLTRIANTGELFF.

This clonotype was observed many times. The V call is TRBV19, the J call TRBJ1-2; perhaps TRBD1 as D (5 bases). Germline V lookup: CDR1 LNHDA, CDR2 SQIVND (reference sequence). Trimming pared 3 bases from V and 4 bases from J, leaving 18 bases between. The CDR3 sequence is 16 residues long. The CDR3, as DNA: TGTGCCAGTAGTATCGGTTCGGGGGAAGGAGCCTATGGCTACACCTTC. The encoded protein is CASSIGSGEGAYGYTF. Using reference TRBV19 and TRBJ1-2 for the parts outside the CDR3, the full variable domain is DGGITQSPKYLFRKEGQNVTLSCEQNLNHDAMYWYRQDPGQGLRLIYYSQIVNDFQKGDIAEGYSVSREKKESFPLTVTSAQKNPTAFYLCASSIGSGEGAYGYTFGSGTRLTVV.

The chain joins TRBV7-2 to TRBJ2-3; a weak D match, TRBD1 (5 bases). CDR1 SGHTA and CDR2 FQGNSA come from the germline V gene. The CDR3 covers 13 residues. Trimming removed 4 bases from V and 8 bases from J, with 13 bases in between. CDR3 DNA: TGTGCCAGCAGCTCTCCGGACACGGGTACGCAGTATTTT. It yields the protein CASSSPDTGTQYF.

In its sample, this clonotype was seen a few times. J is TRBJ2-3 and V is TRBV6-2 or TRBV6-3; 12 bases are a match to TRBD2. From germline, CDR1 is MNHEY and CDR2 SVGEGT. J lost 13 bases, V lost 2 bases, and 4 bases had no gene match. The CDR3 sequence is 13 residues long. The CDR3 DNA reads as TGTGCCAGCAGTTACCGACTAGCGGGGGAGGAGTATTTT. Its translation: CASSYRLAGEEYF.